Listed here are 12 T cell receptor beta chains from one sample, sequenced in a study of shared clonotypes between healthy human individuals. The protocol was immunoSEQ multiplex PCR, while the TCRdb copy is restricted to in-frame clones and leaves out a portion. This table has hundreds of thousands of clones, around 77% appearing once. What was sequenced was PBMCs. The receptors were gathered from a woman aged 40-49 years in good health. Some clones in this sample may be carry-over from other donors' samples.

Concerning this clone itself: This CDR3 is missing its conserved last phenylalanine or tryptophan, likely due to a read error. The DNA is left out, because the CDR3 cannot be placed on it with certainty; the CDR3 is given as TCRdb lists it. The chain's CDR3 is CASSVRGTGELLS. This chain uses TRBV9 with TRBJ2-2. Germline lookup yields CDR1 SGDLS and CDR2 YYNGEE. Ends included, the CDR3 has 13 residues.

V and J are TRBV2 and TRBJ2-3; TRBD2 aligns across 8 bases. In germline, CDR1 is SNHLY, CDR2 FYNNEI. This CDR3 has 14 amino acids. V was pared by 6 bases and J by 5 bases, with 7 bases of the junction left unmatched. DNA of the CDR3: TGTGCCAGCAGGGAGGCGGGAGGAATAGATACGCAGTATTTT. Translating gives CASREAGGIDTQYF.

The rearrangement links TRBV5-4 to TRBJ2-7; 7 bases agree with TRBD1. Losses at the gene ends were 4 bases for V and 4 bases for J; bases not matched to a gene: 5. From germline, CDR1 is SGHNT and CDR2 YYREEE (reference sequence). The CDR3 is made up of 13 amino acids. The CDR3 nucleotides are TGTGCCAGCAGCGCCGGGACAGCTTACGAGCAGTACTTC. Translating gives CASSAGTAYEQYF. The whole variable domain, remainder taken from reference TRBV5-4 and TRBJ2-7, is ETGVTQSPTHLIKTRGQQVTLRCSSQSGHNTVSWYQQALGQGPQFIFQYYREEENGRGNFPPRFSGLQFPNYSSELNVNALELDDSALYLCASSAGTAYEQYFGPGTRLTVT.

The chain recombines TRBV7-2 with TRBJ1-4; D not certain. This CDR3 is built from 15 residues. From germline, CDR1 is SGHTA and CDR2 FQGNSA. V gave up 6 bases and J gave up 3 bases, with 14 bases separating them. CDR3 bases: TGTGCCAGCAGTACCAGACCAGCGGCTAATGAAAAACTGTTTTTT. Amino acids: CASSTRPAANEKLFF.

With respect to this clone: Just one base apart from a much larger clone, this may be a read error. The sample has other DNA sequences that encode this CDR3 too. The chain links TRBV28 to TRBJ1-4, with D possibly being TRBD1 (6 bases). The CDR3 runs to 14 residues. Per the germline V gene, CDR1 is MDHEN and CDR2 is SYDVKM. The CDR3 DNA follows: TGTGCTAGCAGTCTACAGGGCCTCAATGAAAAACTGTTTTTT. It yields the protein CASSLQGLNEKLFF. The whole variable domain, filled in from reference TRBV28 and TRBJ1-4, reads DVKVTQSSRYLVKRTGEKVFLECVQDMDHENMFWYRQDPGLGLRLIYFSYDVKMKEKGDIPEGYSVSREKKERFSLILESASTNQTSMYLCASSLQGLNEKLFFGSGTQLSVL.

Comment on this clone: A far larger clone is off by one base, so a read error is likely. Lacking the conserved final phenylalanine or tryptophan, this CDR3 likely reflects a read error. The limits of the CDR3 on the DNA are not certain, so only TCRdb's listed CDR3 is given. The chain employs TRBV10-3 and TRBJ2-7; TRBD1 reflects the table's D call only, with no check against the DNA. The CDR3 has 14 amino acids, counting both end residues. Per the germline V gene, CDR1 is ENHRY and CDR2 is SYGVKD. Here the CDR3 reads CAIKRTGRDVVLYY.

This chain connects TRBV5-6 to TRBJ2-7; tentatively, D is TRBD1 (6 bases). The length of the CDR3 is 18 residues. Trimming removed 3 bases from V and 2 bases from J, with 24 bases in between. Germline assignment: CDR1 SGHDT and CDR2 YYEEEE. CDR3 amino acids: CASSSLLGQTYRAYEQYF. The CDR3 DNA is TGTGCCAGCAGCTCCCTACTCGGCCAGACGTACAGGGCCTACGAGCAGTACTTC.

The chain uses TRBV6-1 and TRBJ2-7, with D possibly TRBD2 on 5 matching bases. Germline CDR1 and CDR2: MNHNS and SASEGT. V lost 2 bases and J lost 3, with 11 bases in between. The CDR3 totals 14 residues. The CDR3 DNA reads as TGTGCCAGCAGTGAACGGGGAAATAACTACGAGCAGTACTTC. This gives the protein CASSERGNNYEQYF.

This clone was recorded only once. This chain uses TRBV28 with TRBJ2-1, with 8 bases fitting TRBD2. The CDR3 has 15 amino acids. Germline V gives CDR1 MDHEN, CDR2 SYDVKM. The V segment lost 3 bases and the J segment 2 bases; nucleotides outside the gene matches: 3. CDR3 protein: CASSLGGGTYNEQFF. The CDR3 DNA is TGTGCCAGCAGTTTGGGCGGGGGGACCTACAATGAGCAGTTCTTC.

Note on this clone: This sequence is one base from a far larger clone and is likely a read error. The chain combines TRBV30 with TRBJ2-5; possible D gene TRBD1, 7 bases. This CDR3 has 12 residues. Germline V CDR1 and CDR2: GTSNPN, SVGIG (reference sequence). CDR3 nucleotides: TGTGCCTGGGAGGAGGGGGCCAGCCATGAGGACTTC. Its translation is CAWEEGASHEDF.

About this clone: Within the sample, other DNA sequences also encode this same CDR3. The chain combines TRBV28 with TRBJ1-4, with D possibly matching TRBD1 (5 bases). This CDR3 region has 16 residues. The V end lost 6 bases, the J end lost 7 bases, and 21 bases lay between the germline ends. Germline V lookup: CDR1 MDHEN, CDR2 SYDVKM. The CDR3 DNA follows: TGTGCCAGCAGCGCAGCGGGGGGGTTAAACCTTGAAAAACTGTTTTTT. Translated, it gives CASSAAGGLNLEKLFF.

V gene TRBV5-4 combines with J gene TRBJ2-1; D remains unclear. Germline V CDR1 and CDR2: SGHNT, YYREEE (reference sequence). Deletions cut 1 base from V and 3 bases from J, with 8 bases between. CDR3 size: 14 residues. The CDR3 protein is CASSLTRFYNEQFF. CDR3 coding DNA: TGTGCCAGCAGCTTGACCCGATTCTACAATGAGCAGTTCTTC.